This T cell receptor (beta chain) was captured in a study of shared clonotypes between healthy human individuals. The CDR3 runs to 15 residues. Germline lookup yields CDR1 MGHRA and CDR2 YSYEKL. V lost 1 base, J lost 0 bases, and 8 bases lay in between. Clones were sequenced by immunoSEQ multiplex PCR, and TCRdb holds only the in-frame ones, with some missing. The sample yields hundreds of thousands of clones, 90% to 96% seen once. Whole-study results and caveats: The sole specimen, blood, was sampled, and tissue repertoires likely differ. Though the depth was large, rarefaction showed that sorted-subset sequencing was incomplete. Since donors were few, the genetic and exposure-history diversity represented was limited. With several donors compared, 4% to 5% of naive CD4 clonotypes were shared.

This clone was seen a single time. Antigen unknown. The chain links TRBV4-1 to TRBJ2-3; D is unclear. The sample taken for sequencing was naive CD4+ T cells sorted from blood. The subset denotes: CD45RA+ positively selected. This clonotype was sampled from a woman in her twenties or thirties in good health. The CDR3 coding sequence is TGCGCCAGCAGCCAAGTTGGTGTGAGCACAGATACGCAGTATTTT. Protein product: CASSQVGVSTDTQYF.